This T cell receptor (beta chain) originates from a study of OX40 agonist ivuxolimab in advanced cancers. The CDR3 loop spans 14 amino acids. Germline V CDR1 and CDR2: SGHDT, YYEEEE. Between the trimmed V and J ends, which lost 4 bases and 3 bases, there was a span of 11 bases. This clone showed up just a few times. Produced via immunoSEQ multiplex PCR; TCRdb's table is partial and in-frame only. The sample yields 10,000 to 15,000 clones, about 75% seen once. Sequenced material: CD4+ or CD8+ T cells sorted from blood, taken in a trial of the OX40 agonist ivuxolimab. The clonotype was recovered from an adult with an advanced solid tumor such as melanoma, head and neck, liver or kidney cancer. V usage is TRBV5-6 and J usage is TRBJ2-4; D is perhaps TRBD2 (5 bases). CDR3 residues: CASSLASSKNIQYF. Here the CDR3 DNA reads TGTGCCAGCAGCCTTGCTAGCAGCAAAAACATTCAGTACTTC.